This T cell receptor beta chain appears in the sequencing data of a study of blood T cell repertoires in COVID-19. The overall study: Whether acute or convalescent, the COVID-19 samples came from the United States, Italy and Spain. The analysed material was cDNA or gDNA that came from T cells, B-cell-depleted T cells, or PBMCs.

Sequencing used immunoSEQ multiplex PCR; TCRdb keeps in-frame clones, though not all of them. The sample records 90,000 to 100,000 clones, around three quarters being singletons. The germline CDR1 and CDR2 sequences are PRHDT and FYEKMQ (reference sequence). This CDR3 comprises 13 residues. V gave up 0 bases and J gave up 13 bases, with 13 bases separating them. The TCR sequence derives from a woman aged 55-75 years in a cohort sampled during active or convalescent COVID-19. The sample was peripheral blood. This rearrangement joins TRBV13 to TRBJ2-1; no clear D. CDR3 bases: TGTGCCAGCAGCTTAGGCTTCCAACAGCCACAGTTCTTC. Protein sequence: CASSLGFQQPQFF.